This TCR beta chain stems from a study of blood T cell repertoires in COVID-19. Study overall: Sample material is recorded as cDNA or gDNA derived from T cells, B-cell-depleted T cells, or PBMCs.

The V gene's germline CDR1 is SGHDT and CDR2 YYEEEE. After removal of 4 bases from V and 3 bases from J, the junction contained 8 bases not matched to a gene. This CDR3 spans 16 amino acids. Per the original methods: Reference gene primer amplification gave estimated nucleated cell counts. Profiling relied on immunoSEQ multiplex PCR, and the TCRdb table lists in-frame clones only, not all of them. Clone size and V and J calls were adopted from that table, with D and trimming inferred from the DNA. Here the sample spans around 110,000 clones, approximately 82% being singletons. The origin of this receptor is a man aged 70-80 years with active or convalescent COVID-19. Input material: peripheral blood. The chain carries TRBV5-6 and TRBJ1-1, with 11 bases fitting TRBD1. CDR3 sequence reads: CASSPGTGGRDTEAFF. The CDR3 bases are TGTGCCAGCAGCCCCGGGACAGGGGGTCGGGACACTGAAGCTTTCTTT.